The next 21 T cell receptor beta chains were all read from a single sample in a study of early T cells in non-severe SARS-CoV-2 infection. TCRdb re-analysed the 5' RACE reads in MiXCR, keeping a single row per CDR3 protein. The table records around 37,000 distinct CDR3 sequences, about 10% of them present only once. Sample: whole blood. These receptor sequences come from an adult who was a healthcare worker with PCR-confirmed SARS-CoV-2 infection or an uninfected control (not recorded which).

This clonotype was seen repeatedly, ten times or more. This chain joins TRBV30 and TRBJ2-1; weak D call: TRBD2 (5 bases). Germline V CDR1 and CDR2: GTSNPN, SVGIG (reference sequence). This CDR3 contains 14 residues. The V end was cut by 7 bases, the J end by 8 bases, with 21 bases between. The CDR3, as DNA: TGTGCCTTTAGCGTTGGAGGACTTAAGGATGAGCAGTTCTTC. Protein sequence: CAFSVGGLKDEQFF.

At least ten counts were recorded for this clonotype. The V gene is TRBV5-6, the J gene TRBJ2-1, with a tentative D call TRBD1 (6 bases). The CDR3 is made up of 14 amino acids. V lost 2 bases, J lost 9 bases, and 15 bases lay in between. CDR1 SGHDT and CDR2 YYEEEE come from the germline V gene. The CDR3 nucleotides read TGTGCCAGCAGCTTAACAGGGATTAGGAGTGAGCAGTTCTTC. This encodes CASSLTGIRSEQFF. The variable domain in full, with the rest retrieved from reference TRBV5-6 and TRBJ2-1, is DAGVTQSPTHLIKTRGQQVTLRCSPKSGHDTVSWYQQALGQGPQFIFQYYEEEERQRGNFPDRFSGHQFPNYSSELNVNALLLGDSALYLCASSLTGIRSEQFFGPGTRLTVL.

This clonotype was counted ten times or more. This chain joins TRBV7-9 and TRBJ1-2; no clear D gene. V gave up 5 bases and J gave up 3 bases, with 10 bases separating them. The germline gives CDR1 SEHNR, CDR2 FQNEAQ (reference sequence). The CDR3 loop spans 13 amino acids. CDR3 loop: CASSTESHYGYTF. CDR3 sequence (DNA): TGTGCCAGCAGCACCGAGTCTCACTATGGCTACACCTTC.

This clonotype was seen repeatedly, ten times or more. The rearrangement uses TRBV2 and TRBJ2-7; D is unclear. This CDR3 has 14 amino acids. V lost 2 bases and J 3 bases, leaving 11 bases between the germline ends. Germline CDR1 and CDR2: SNHLY and FYNNEI. The chain's CDR3 is CASSESLNHYEQYF. CDR3 nucleotides: TGTGCCAGCAGTGAATCCTTAAACCACTACGAGCAGTACTTC.

Ten or more counts support this clonotype. V usage is TRBV12-3 or TRBV12-4 and J usage is TRBJ1-1; D not certain. The CDR3 runs to 14 residues. V dropped 7 bases and J dropped 1 base, with 13 bases sitting between them. CDR3 protein: CASTSPGRNTEAFF. The CDR3 DNA follows: TGTGCCAGCACCTCGCCCGGGAGGAACACTGAAGCTTTCTTT.

This clonotype has just a few counts. The chain has TRBV9 and TRBJ2-7; D not resolved. V was pared by 4 bases and J by 2 bases, with 13 bases between. CDR3 length: 14 amino acids. Germline V CDR1 and CDR2: SGDLS, YYNGEE. CDR3 region: CASSISSKPYEQYF. CDR3 DNA: TGTGCCAGCAGCATCTCGAGCAAACCCTACGAGCAGTACTTC.

In this sample, this clonotype turned up many times. The chain recombines TRBV6-6 with TRBJ1-1; D gene uncertain. This CDR3 is built from 12 residues. Trimming removed 2 bases from V and 5 bases from J, with 6 bases in between. Per germline, CDR1 MNHNY and CDR2 SVGAGI (reference sequence). As DNA, the CDR3 is TGTGCCAGCAGTTACGAAGGAACTGAAGCTTTCTTT. Encoded protein: CASSYEGTEAFF.

The chain recombines TRBV10-3 with TRBJ2-3; 13 bases are a match to TRBD2. The CDR3 has 17 residues. The V gene's germline CDR1 is ENHRY and CDR2 SYGVKD. V shed 10 bases, J shed 3 bases, and the junction held 13 bases outside the gene matches. CDR3 loop: CATRELAGGPKTDTQYF. The CDR3 nucleotides are TGTGCCACCCGAGAACTAGCGGGGGGGCCGAAGACAGATACGCAGTATTTT.

This clonotype was observed a few times. The rearrangement uses TRBV10-3 and TRBJ2-4; D not certain. Germline CDR1 ENHRY, CDR2 SYGVKD. The CDR3 is 14 amino acids. V was shortened by 2 bases and J by 0 bases, with 5 bases between the two germline ends. The CDR3 DNA sequence: TGTGCCATCAGTGAGGACGGAGCCAAAAACATTCAGTACTTC. It is translated as CAISEDGAKNIQYF.

This clonotype was found a few times. The CDR3 DNA is TGTGCCAGCAGCCGCGTAGCGGGGGGACCCACAGATACGCAGTATTTT. Its translation is CASSRVAGGPTDTQYF. This chain links TRBV5-8 with TRBJ2-3; 10 bases line up with TRBD2. Trimming removed 4 bases from V and 2 bases from J; junction bases left unmatched: 7. Germline CDR1 is SGHTS and CDR2 is YDEGEE. CDR3 length: 16 amino acids.

This clonotype was counted only a few times. The chain uses TRBV21-1 and TRBJ1-3; TRBD1 is taken as the D call from the table, unchecked against the DNA. TRBV21-1 is a known pseudogene. This CDR3 has 19 amino acids. The CDR3, as DNA: TGTGCCAGCAGCCAACTCTTCCCGGGACAGGGGGGGACTGGAAACACCATATATTTT. It translates to CASSQLFPGQGGTGNTIYF.

This clonotype was picked up many times. The chain employs TRBV30 and TRBJ2-1; D uncertain. Between the trimmed V and J ends, which lost 3 bases and 5 bases, there was a span of 17 bases. The CDR3 has 15 amino acids. From germline, CDR1 is GTSNPN and CDR2 SVGIG (reference sequence). The CDR3 loop reads CAWSGGVYSNNEQFF. CDR3 bases: TGTGCCTGGAGCGGTGGGGTATACTCTAACAATGAGCAGTTCTTC.

This clonotype was picked up many times. CDR3 sequence reads: CASRQGLEGYTF. Here the CDR3 DNA reads TGTGCCAGCAGGCAAGGGCTCGAGGGCTACACCTTC. The chain employs TRBV7-9 and TRBJ1-2; D uncertain. Deletions cut 6 bases from V and 8 bases from J, with 13 bases between. Germline V gives CDR1 SEHNR, CDR2 FQNEAQ (reference sequence). CDR3 length: 12 residues.

This clonotype was recorded at least ten times. The CDR3 coding sequence is TGTGCCATCACGGGGTCCGCAGGGGGTGGCTATGGCTACACCTTC. Translated, it gives CAITGSAGGGYGYTF. The J gene is TRBJ1-2, the V gene TRBV10-3; 7 nucleotides line up with TRBD1. V lost 7 bases, J lost 4 bases, and 12 bases stayed unmatched. Germline CDR1 is ENHRY and CDR2 is SYGVKD. CDR3 length equals 15 residues.

This clonotype was recorded many times. This chain joins TRBV6-5 and TRBJ1-6; TRBD1 might be the D (5 bases). V dropped 6 bases and J dropped 13 bases, with 16 bases sitting between them. CDR1 is MNHEY and CDR2 is SVGAGI in the germline V gene. The CDR3 has 13 amino acids. CDR3 bases: TGTGCCAGCAGGGCGGTGGGGGGACCGCCCCTCCACTTT. Protein sequence: CASRAVGGPPLHF.

This clonotype was seen a handful of times. The chain combines TRBV5-1 with TRBJ1-1, with 12 bases matching TRBD1. CDR3 length equals 13 residues. After removal of 5 bases from V and 11 bases from J, the junction contained 7 bases not matched to a gene. The germline V gene encodes CDR1 SGHRS and CDR2 YFSETQ. The CDR3 DNA sequence: TGCGCCAGCAGGTCGGGACAGGGGGCCGGGGCTTTCTTT. It is translated as CASRSGQGAGAFF.

This clonotype appeared many times. The J gene is TRBJ2-2, the V gene TRBV6-2 or TRBV6-3; 13 bases align to TRBD2. The CDR3 runs to 15 residues. V gave up 6 bases and J gave up 6 bases; unmatched junction bases: 4. Per germline, CDR1 MNHEY and CDR2 SVGEGT. The CDR3: CASSPTSGGAGELFF. The CDR3 nucleotides read TGTGCCAGCAGCCCCACTAGCGGGGGGGCCGGGGAGCTGTTTTTT.

This clonotype came up many times. The gene calls are TRBV30 and TRBJ1-5, with D possibly matching TRBD1 (5 bases). Germline V gene lookup returns CDR1 GTSNPN and CDR2 SVGIG (reference sequence). Trimming left V 3 bases short and J 3 bases short, with 15 bases between. The CDR3 is made up of 15 amino acids. Here the CDR3 reads CAWRDSRAANQPQHF. As DNA, the CDR3 is TGTGCCTGGAGAGACAGTCGAGCCGCCAATCAGCCCCAGCATTTT. The full variable domain, rest sourced from reference TRBV30 and TRBJ1-5, is SQTIHQWPATLVQPVGSPLSLECTVEGTSNPNLYWYRQAAGRGLQLLFYSVGIGQISSEVPQNLSASRPQDRQFILSSKKLLLSDSGFYLCAWRDSRAANQPQHFGDGTRLSIL.

This clonotype occurred many times. This chain links TRBV19 with TRBJ1-2; 7 nucleotides align to TRBD1. This CDR3 is 13 amino acids long. V shed 5 bases and J 7 bases; nucleotides not matched to a gene: 7. CDR1 LNHDA and CDR2 SQIVND come from the germline V gene (reference sequence). The CDR3 protein is CASSDPRQGGYTF. CDR3 DNA sequence: TGTGCCAGTAGTGACCCGAGACAGGGTGGCTACACCTTC.

This clonotype showed up many times. The chain uses TRBV27 and TRBJ1-1; 8 nucleotides line up with TRBD1. This CDR3 is built from 14 residues. From germline, CDR1 is MNHEY and CDR2 SMNVEV (reference sequence). Germline trimming cut 5 bases from V and 5 bases from J; bases unmatched to any gene: 7. The CDR3 reads CASSDRTGKTEAFF. The CDR3 nucleotides are TGTGCCAGCAGTGACCGGACAGGGAAAACTGAAGCTTTCTTT.

This clonotype was seen ten or more times. The rearrangement joins TRBV6-2 or TRBV6-3 to TRBJ2-1; 8 positions agree with TRBD2. The CDR3 extends over 15 amino acids. Per the germline V gene, CDR1 is MNHEY and CDR2 is SVGEGT. Unmatched junction bases numbered 12, after V lost 8 bases and J lost 6 bases. The CDR3 nucleotides read TGTGCCAGCGCATCTCTCATTAGCGGGGCCAATGAGCAGTTCTTC. Encoded protein: CASASLISGANEQFF.